These 22 T cell receptor beta chains originate from one sample sequenced in a study of T-cell reconstitution after alpha-beta-depleted transplantation in children. During its preparation, the TCRbeta library received unique molecular identifiers. TCRdb reprocessed the PCR reads via MiXCR and lists one record per CDR3 protein. The sample records 250,000 to 400,000 distinct CDR3 sequences, over 20% being singletons. The specimen comprised PBMCs, mostly from graft donor cells, sampled 180 days after TCRalphabeta/CD19-depleted stem cell transplant. These receptors were obtained from a male patient under 18 who had a stem cell transplant for acute lymphoblastic leukemia, so the T cells may come from the graft donor.

In its sample, this clonotype was seen a few times. The chain couples TRBV7-3 to TRBJ2-7; D is uncertain. Trimming stripped 2 bases from V and 1 base from J, with 6 bases between. CDR1 is SGHTA, CDR2 FQGTGA, per germline. The CDR3 totals 13 residues. CDR3 protein: CASSLAFSYEQYF. CDR3 sequence (DNA): TGTGCCAGCAGCTTAGCATTTTCCTACGAGCAGTACTTC.

The rearrangement links TRBV5-5 to TRBJ2-2; TRBD2 is a possible D gene (5 bases). Looked up from germline, CDR1 is SGHKS and CDR2 is YYEKEE (reference sequence). V shed 0 bases and J shed 0 bases, with 9 bases lying between them. CDR3 length equals 16 residues. The CDR3 is CASSLVVGANTGELFF. The DNA for the CDR3 is TGTGCCAGCAGCTTGGTTGTCGGGGCGAACACCGGGGAGCTGTTTTTT.

The rearrangement uses TRBV24-1 and TRBJ1-5; maybe TRBD1 (5 bases). CDR1 and CDR2 from the germline V gene are KGHDR and SFDVKD. Trimming removed 5 bases from V and 6 bases from J, with 13 bases in between. This CDR3 spans 14 amino acids. The DNA of the CDR3 is TGTGCCACCAGTGGGCCCAGGGCGGGTCAGCCCCAGCATTTT. Residues: CATSGPRAGQPQHF.

This clonotype was seen a few times. The rearrangement joins TRBV5-1 to TRBJ2-3; possibly TRBD1 or TRBD2 for D (5 bases each). Trimming cost V 5 bases and J 4 bases, with 23 bases left between them. There are 17 residues in the CDR3. Germline V gene lookup returns CDR1 SGHRS and CDR2 YFSETQ. CDR3 sequence: CASSNPRDRVGSDTQYF. As DNA, the CDR3 is TGCGCCAGCAGTAACCCCCGGGACCGAGTAGGATCAGATACGCAGTATTTT. Based on the CDR3 plus reference TRBV5-1 and TRBJ2-3, the full variable domain is KAGVTQTPRYLIKTRGQQVTLSCSPISGHRSVSWYQQTPGQGLQFLFEYFSETQRNKGNFPGRFSGRQFSNSRSEMNVSTLELGDSALYLCASSNPRDRVGSDTQYFGPGTRLTVL.

V usage is TRBV9 and J usage is TRBJ2-3, with 7 bases that match TRBD2. The V gene's germline CDR1 is SGDLS and CDR2 YYNGEE. V shed 3 bases, J shed 0 bases, and the junction held 7 bases outside the gene matches. This CDR3 is built from 16 residues. CDR3 sequence: CASSAREGLSTDTQYF. The CDR3 DNA sequence: TGTGCCAGCAGCGCGAGGGAGGGCTTGAGCACAGATACGCAGTATTTT.

The V call is TRBV5-5, the J call TRBJ2-3; 10 bases map to TRBD2. After removal of 2 bases from V and 7 bases from J, the junction contained 4 bases not matched to a gene. In germline, CDR1 is SGHKS, CDR2 YYEKEE (reference sequence). The CDR3 covers 14 residues. CDR3 region: CASSFTSGTNTQYF. In nucleotides, the CDR3 is TGTGCCAGCAGCTTTACTAGCGGGACAAATACGCAGTATTTT.

CDR3 loop: CASSPQGAIANEKLFF. The CDR3, as DNA: TGTGCCAGCTCACCACAGGGGGCTATCGCTAATGAAAAACTGTTTTTT. The chain has TRBV18 and TRBJ1-4, with 7 positions matching TRBD1. The CDR3 runs 16 residues. Trimming took 1 base from V and 3 from J; bases not matched to a gene: 5. Germline-derived CDR1 and CDR2 are KGHSH and LQKENI.

This chain connects TRBV5-1 to TRBJ2-2; D not certain. The CDR3 extends over 16 amino acids. Looked up from germline, CDR1 is SGHRS and CDR2 is YFSETQ. Trimming cost V 4 bases and J 5 bases, with 18 bases left between them. The CDR3 here is CASSPDPGPPTGELFF. The CDR3 DNA reads TGCGCCAGCAGCCCGGATCCGGGCCCCCCAACCGGGGAGCTGTTTTTT.

The J gene is TRBJ2-7, the V gene TRBV5-5; 9 bases map to TRBD1. Germline loops: CDR1 SGHKS, CDR2 YYEKEE (reference sequence). J was trimmed by 3 bases and V by 4 bases; bases with no gene match: 11. This CDR3 contains 16 residues. The CDR3 reads CASSLPPGQGFYEQYF. The DNA for the CDR3 is TGTGCCAGCAGCCTGCCACCGGGACAGGGCTTCTACGAGCAGTACTTC.

V is TRBV10-3 and J is TRBJ2-5; perhaps TRBD1 as D (5 bases). This CDR3 is 17 amino acids long. Per germline, CDR1 ENHRY and CDR2 SYGVKD. V gave up 0 bases and J gave up 0 bases, with 14 bases separating them. The CDR3 sequence: CAISESVGAVNQETQYF. Written as DNA, the CDR3 is TGTGCCATCAGTGAGTCGGTAGGGGCGGTTAACCAAGAGACCCAGTACTTC.

This clonotype appeared many times. The CDR3 coding sequence is TGCAGTGCTAGTCGAGGGCCCCCCTACGAGCAGTACTTC. This encodes CSASRGPPYEQYF. The V and J genes are TRBV20-1 and TRBJ2-7, with D possibly TRBD2 on 5 matching bases. The V gene lost 3 bases and the J gene lost 2 bases, with 11 bases spanning the gap. The CDR3 contains 13 residues. The germline V gene has CDR1 DFQATT and CDR2 SNEGSKA (reference sequence).

The J gene is TRBJ2-7, the V gene TRBV12-3 or TRBV12-4; 10 nucleotides align to TRBD2. The J segment lost 5 bases and the V segment lost 6 bases, leaving 7 bases of the junction unmatched. The CDR3 length is 14 residues. The CDR3 loop reads CASRLTSGAHEQYF. The DNA for the CDR3 is TGTGCCAGCAGACTTACTAGCGGGGCCCACGAGCAGTACTTC.

This clonotype was detected a few times. DNA of the CDR3: TGCGCCAGCAGCTTGGTAGGTTATGGCTACACCTTC. This sequence encodes CASSLVGYGYTF. The chain employs TRBV5-1 and TRBJ1-2; the D is unclear. The CDR3 totals 12 residues. CDR1 SGHRS and CDR2 YFSETQ come from the germline V gene. V lost 0 bases and J lost 5, with 5 bases in between.

This clonotype was observed a handful of times. The chain has TRBV4-1 and TRBJ2-3, with D tentatively TRBD2 (6 bases). The length of the CDR3 is 16 residues. V was pared by 4 bases and J by 2 bases, with 16 bases between. Germline assignment: CDR1 MGHRA and CDR2 YSYEKL. The CDR3 sequence is CASSPVGTLFTDTQYF. CDR3 bases: TGCGCCAGCAGCCCAGTCGGGACTCTTTTCACAGATACGCAGTATTTT.

This clonotype has more than one count but fewer than ten. This chain joins TRBV15 and TRBJ2-7, with D possibly matching TRBD1 (5 bases). CDR3 size: 15 residues. Between the trimmed V and J ends, which lost 3 bases and 7 bases, there was a span of 19 bases. Germline values: CDR1 LNHNV, CDR2 YYDKDF (reference sequence). CDR3 sequence (DNA): TGTGCCACCAGCAGCCGCGGTCCCCCTTACAGGGAGCAGTACTTC. Its protein product is CATSSRGPPYREQYF.

CDR3 sequence: CASSRLSGTRDEQYF. The CDR3 DNA reads TGTGCCAGCAGCAGATTATCCGGGACTAGGGACGAGCAGTACTTC. V usage is TRBV7-9 and J usage is TRBJ2-7; 8 bases match TRBD2. Germline trimming cut 5 bases from V and 5 bases from J; bases unmatched to any gene: 11. Germline values: CDR1 SEHNR, CDR2 FQNEAQ (reference sequence). This CDR3 is 15 amino acids long.

This clonotype was seen more than once but under ten times. The chain employs TRBV15 and TRBJ2-7; D not resolved. The CDR3 has 13 amino acids. V was pared by 1 base and J by 4 bases, with 8 bases between. Germline CDR1 is LNHNV and CDR2 is YYDKDF (reference sequence). The CDR3 loop reads CATSRGGRYEQYF. In DNA form, the CDR3 reads TGTGCCACCAGCAGAGGAGGCCGTTACGAGCAGTACTTC.

The V and J genes are TRBV20-1 and TRBJ1-2; weak D call: TRBD1 (6 bases). CDR1 DFQATT and CDR2 SNEGSKA come from the germline V gene (reference sequence). The CDR3 totals 15 residues. Deletions cut 0 bases from V and 7 bases from J, with 18 bases between. CDR3 region: CSARDRGQGPGGYTF. CDR3 bases: TGCAGTGCTAGAGATCGGGGGCAGGGGCCGGGTGGCTACACCTTC.

This clonotype has just a few counts. This chain uses TRBV5-1 with TRBJ2-5; D possibly uses TRBD1 or TRBD2 (6 bases each). The V gene's germline CDR1 is SGHRS and CDR2 YFSETQ. The CDR3 spans 14 residues. The V end lost 0 bases, the J end lost 5 bases, and 11 bases lay between the germline ends. The CDR3 spells CASSLGQEGETQYF. CDR3 DNA sequence: TGCGCCAGCAGCTTGGGACAGGAGGGCGAGACCCAGTACTTC.

The rearrangement uses TRBV7-6 and TRBJ1-5; 7 positions agree with TRBD1. The CDR3 has 18 residues. Per germline, CDR1 SGHVS and CDR2 FNYEAQ. The junction had 9 bases not matched to a gene; V was cut back by 1 base and J by 0 bases. Written as DNA, the CDR3 is TGTGCCAGCAGCTTAGGAGGGGGACAGCCCTATAGCAATCAGCCCCAGCATTTT. It yields the protein CASSLGGGQPYSNQPQHF.

This clonotype was recorded a few times. As DNA, the CDR3 is TGTGCCAGCAGTTTTGCGGTGGGTGCGGGCACAGATACGCAGTATTTT. Encoded protein: CASSFAVGAGTDTQYF. The chain is built from TRBV7-2 and TRBJ2-3; no reliable D call. The CDR3 covers 16 residues. V lost 6 bases to trimming and J lost 1 base, with 17 bases between them. The V gene's germline CDR1 is SGHTA and CDR2 FQGNSA.

The chain carries TRBV6-1 and TRBJ2-7, with D possibly matching TRBD2 (5 bases). Per the germline V gene, CDR1 is MNHNS and CDR2 is SASEGT. V lost 5 bases to trimming and J lost 3 bases, with 20 bases between them. There are 16 residues in the CDR3. The CDR3 sequence is CASSSVEWRALYEQYF. In DNA form, the CDR3 reads TGTGCCAGCAGTAGTGTCGAGTGGCGGGCACTCTACGAGCAGTACTTC.